This T cell receptor (beta chain) emerged from a study of blood T cell repertoires in COVID-19. Study overall: Samples taken during acute and convalescent COVID-19 were collected in the United States, Italy and Spain. The analysed material was cDNA or gDNA that came from T cells, B-cell-depleted T cells, or PBMCs.

The length of the CDR3 is 15 residues. The germline gives CDR1 LNHNV, CDR2 YYDKDF (reference sequence). Trimming stripped 5 bases from V and 3 bases from J, with 14 bases between. Methods used by the authors: Nucleated cell number was recorded as an estimate derived from reference gene primer amplification. The assay was immunoSEQ multiplex PCR, and TCRdb's table has in-frame clones only and misses some. From that table come the V and J calls and clone size; the DNA was used to work out D and trimming. The repertoire has some 200,000 clones, approximately 90% of them found once; the top ten carry more than 10%.

The V call is TRBV15, the J call TRBJ1-5; D call uncertain. The sequence derives from a woman in her late teens or twenties who had recovered from COVID-19. The sample comprised peripheral blood. As DNA, the CDR3 is TGTGCCACCAGCGCCACCGGACTGCCCAATCAGCCCCAGCATTTT. Its translation is CATSATGLPNQPQHF.